This note documents a single T cell receptor beta chain sequence. This record comes from a study of blood T cell repertoires in COVID-19. There are 16 residues in the CDR3. The ends lost 4 bases at V and 5 bases at J; junction bases unmatched: 9. The germline CDR1 and CDR2 sequences are SGHDT and YYEEEE. The assay was immunoSEQ multiplex PCR, and TCRdb's table has in-frame clones only and misses some. The profile shows roughly 160,000 clones, around 82% of them singletons. The rearrangement joins TRBV5-6 to TRBJ1-4, with 9 bases identical to TRBD1. The receptor was derived from a woman aged 80 or over with acute or convalescent COVID-19. Sequenced: peripheral blood. This chain's CDR3 is CASSGTGLGENEKLFF. CDR3 nucleotide sequence: TGTGCCAGCAGCGGGACAGGGTTAGGCGAGAATGAAAAACTGTTTTTT.